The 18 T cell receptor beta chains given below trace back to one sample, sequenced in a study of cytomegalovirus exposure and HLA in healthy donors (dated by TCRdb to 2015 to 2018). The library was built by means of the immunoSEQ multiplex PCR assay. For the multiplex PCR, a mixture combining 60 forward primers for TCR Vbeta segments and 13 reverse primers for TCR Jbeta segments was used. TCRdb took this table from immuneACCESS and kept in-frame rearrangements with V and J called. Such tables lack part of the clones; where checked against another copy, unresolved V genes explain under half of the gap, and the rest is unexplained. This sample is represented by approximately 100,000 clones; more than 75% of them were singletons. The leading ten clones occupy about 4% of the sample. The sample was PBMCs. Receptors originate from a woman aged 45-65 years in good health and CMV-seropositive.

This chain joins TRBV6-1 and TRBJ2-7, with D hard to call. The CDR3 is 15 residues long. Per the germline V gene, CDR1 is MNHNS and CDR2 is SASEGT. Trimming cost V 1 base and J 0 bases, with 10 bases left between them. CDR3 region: CASSEVEYSSYEQYF. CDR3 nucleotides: TGTGCCAGCAGTGAAGTGGAGTATAGCTCCTACGAGCAGTACTTC.

Written as DNA, the CDR3 is TGTGCGTATCAGGGGGAAGCTGGAAACACCATATATTTT. Translation gives CAYQGEAGNTIYF. The gene calls are TRBV30 and TRBJ1-3, with 7 bases matching TRBD1. The CDR3 extends over 13 amino acids. CDR1 and CDR2 from the germline V gene are GTSNPN and SVGIG (reference sequence).

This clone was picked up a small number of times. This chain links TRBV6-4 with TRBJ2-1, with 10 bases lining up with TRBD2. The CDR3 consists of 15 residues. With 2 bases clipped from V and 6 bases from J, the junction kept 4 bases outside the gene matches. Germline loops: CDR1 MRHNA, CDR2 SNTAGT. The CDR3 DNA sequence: TGTGCCAGCAGTGACCCGAGACTAGCGGGCAATGAGCAGTTCTTC. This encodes CASSDPRLAGNEQFF.

CDR3 DNA: TGTGCCAGCAGCTTCCACAGCTCCTACGAGCAGTACTTC. This encodes CASSFHSSYEQYF. The chain recombines TRBV11-2 with TRBJ2-7, with no clear D. This CDR3 spans 13 amino acids. V was clipped by 3 bases and J by 0 bases, with 6 bases between them. Germline V gene sequence: CDR1 SGHAT, CDR2 FQNNGV.

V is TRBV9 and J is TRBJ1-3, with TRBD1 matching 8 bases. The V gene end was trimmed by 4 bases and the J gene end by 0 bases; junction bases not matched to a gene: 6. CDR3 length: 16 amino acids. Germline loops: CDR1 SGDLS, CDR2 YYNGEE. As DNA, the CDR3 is TGTGCCAGCAGCCCAGGGGGCCGAAGCTCTGGAAACACCATATATTTT. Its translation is CASSPGGRSSGNTIYF. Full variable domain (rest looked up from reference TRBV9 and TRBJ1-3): DSGVTQTPKHLITATGQRVTLRCSPRSGDLSVYWYQQSLDQGLQFLIQYYNGEERAKGNILERFSAQQFPDLHSELNLSSLELGDSALYFCASSPGGRSSGNTIYFGEGSWLTVV.

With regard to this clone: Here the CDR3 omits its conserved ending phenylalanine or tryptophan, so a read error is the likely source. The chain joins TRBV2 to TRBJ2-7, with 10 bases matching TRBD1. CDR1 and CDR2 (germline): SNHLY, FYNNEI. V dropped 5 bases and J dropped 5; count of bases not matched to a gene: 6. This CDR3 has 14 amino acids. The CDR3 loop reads CASSSTGGLNEQYS. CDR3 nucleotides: TGTGCCAGCAGTTCGACAGGGGGCCTTAACGAGCAGTACTCC.

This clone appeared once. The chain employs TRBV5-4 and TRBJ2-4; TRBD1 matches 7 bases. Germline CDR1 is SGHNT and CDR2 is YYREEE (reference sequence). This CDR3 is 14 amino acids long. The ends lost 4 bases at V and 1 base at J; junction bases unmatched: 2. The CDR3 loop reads CASSIQGAKNIQYF. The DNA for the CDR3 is TGTGCCAGCAGCATACAGGGGGCCAAAAACATTCAGTACTTC.

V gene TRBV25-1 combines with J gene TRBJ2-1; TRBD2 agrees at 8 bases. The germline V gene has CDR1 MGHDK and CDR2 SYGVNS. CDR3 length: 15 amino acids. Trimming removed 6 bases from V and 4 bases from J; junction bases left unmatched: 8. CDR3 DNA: TGTGCCAGCAGAAGCGGGAGTGGAAGGTACAATGAGCAGTTCTTC. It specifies CASRSGSGRYNEQFF.

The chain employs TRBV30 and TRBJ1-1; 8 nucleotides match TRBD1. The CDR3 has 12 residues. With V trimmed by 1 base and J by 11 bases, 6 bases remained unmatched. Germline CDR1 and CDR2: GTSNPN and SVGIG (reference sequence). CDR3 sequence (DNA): TGTGCCTGGAGTGGGGACAGGTCGGAGGCTTTCTTT. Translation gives CAWSGDRSEAFF.

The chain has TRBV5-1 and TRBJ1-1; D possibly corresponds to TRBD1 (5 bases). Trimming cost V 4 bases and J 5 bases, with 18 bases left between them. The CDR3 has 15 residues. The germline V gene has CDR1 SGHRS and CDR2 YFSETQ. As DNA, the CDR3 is TGCGCCAGCAGCGAGACGATGGGGCGGTGGACTGAAGCTTTCTTT. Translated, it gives CASSETMGRWTEAFF.

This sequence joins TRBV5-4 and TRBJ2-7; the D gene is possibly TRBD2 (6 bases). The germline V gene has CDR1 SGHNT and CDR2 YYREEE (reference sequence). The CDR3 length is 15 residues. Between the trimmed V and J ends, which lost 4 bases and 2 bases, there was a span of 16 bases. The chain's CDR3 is CASSQVGTQTYEQYF. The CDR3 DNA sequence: TGTGCCAGCAGCCAAGTGGGGACTCAGACCTACGAGCAGTACTTC. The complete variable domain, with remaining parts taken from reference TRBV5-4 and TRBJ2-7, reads ETGVTQSPTHLIKTRGQQVTLRCSSQSGHNTVSWYQQALGQGPQFIFQYYREEENGRGNFPPRFSGLQFPNYSSELNVNALELDDSALYLCASSQVGTQTYEQYFGPGTRLTVT.

CDR3 sequence: CASSFAGVGGELFF. The CDR3 nucleotides read TGTGCCAGCAGTTTCGCAGGGGTCGGCGGGGAGCTGTTTTTT. The chain has TRBV6-5 and TRBJ2-2, with D possibly being TRBD1 (6 bases). From germline, CDR1 is MNHEY and CDR2 SVGAGI. V lost 4 bases and J lost 7, with 13 bases in between. This CDR3 has 14 residues.

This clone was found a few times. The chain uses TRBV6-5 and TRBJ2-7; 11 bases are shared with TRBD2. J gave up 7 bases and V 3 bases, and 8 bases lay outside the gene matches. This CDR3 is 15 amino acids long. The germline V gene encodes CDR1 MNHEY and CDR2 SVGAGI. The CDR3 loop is CASSYHSGRAKEQYF. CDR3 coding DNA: TGTGCCAGCAGTTATCATAGCGGGAGGGCCAAAGAGCAGTACTTC.

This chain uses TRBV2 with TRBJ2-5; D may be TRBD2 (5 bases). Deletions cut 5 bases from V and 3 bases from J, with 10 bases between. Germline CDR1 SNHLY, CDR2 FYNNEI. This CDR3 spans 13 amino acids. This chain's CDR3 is CASSLAQKETQYF. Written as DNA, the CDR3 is TGTGCCAGCAGTTTAGCGCAGAAAGAGACCCAGTACTTC.

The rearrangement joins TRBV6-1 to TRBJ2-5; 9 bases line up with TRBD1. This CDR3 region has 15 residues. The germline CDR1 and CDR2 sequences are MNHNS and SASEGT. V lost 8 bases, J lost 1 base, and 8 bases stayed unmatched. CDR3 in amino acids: CASGVTGGTQETQYF. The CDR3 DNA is TGTGCCAGCGGTGTTACAGGGGGCACCCAAGAGACCCAGTACTTC.

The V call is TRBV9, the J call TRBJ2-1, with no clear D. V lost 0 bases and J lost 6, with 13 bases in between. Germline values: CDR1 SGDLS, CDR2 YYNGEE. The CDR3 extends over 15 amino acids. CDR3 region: CASSVDSSHSNEQFF. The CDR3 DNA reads TGTGCCAGCAGCGTAGATAGTTCTCACTCCAATGAGCAGTTCTTC.

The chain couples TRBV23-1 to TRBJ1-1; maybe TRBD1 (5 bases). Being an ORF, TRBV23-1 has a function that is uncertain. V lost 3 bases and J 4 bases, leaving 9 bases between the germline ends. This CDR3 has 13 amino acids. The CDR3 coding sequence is TGCGCCAGCAGTCACAGGGTTTCCACTGAAGCTTTCTTT. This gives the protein CASSHRVSTEAFF.

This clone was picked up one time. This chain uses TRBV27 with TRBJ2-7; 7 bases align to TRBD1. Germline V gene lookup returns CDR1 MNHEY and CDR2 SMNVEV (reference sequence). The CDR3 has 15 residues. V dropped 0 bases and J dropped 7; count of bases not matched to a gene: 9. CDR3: CASSLSGGRRVEQYF. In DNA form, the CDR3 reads TGTGCCAGCAGTTTATCAGGGGGCCGCCGGGTGGAGCAGTACTTC.